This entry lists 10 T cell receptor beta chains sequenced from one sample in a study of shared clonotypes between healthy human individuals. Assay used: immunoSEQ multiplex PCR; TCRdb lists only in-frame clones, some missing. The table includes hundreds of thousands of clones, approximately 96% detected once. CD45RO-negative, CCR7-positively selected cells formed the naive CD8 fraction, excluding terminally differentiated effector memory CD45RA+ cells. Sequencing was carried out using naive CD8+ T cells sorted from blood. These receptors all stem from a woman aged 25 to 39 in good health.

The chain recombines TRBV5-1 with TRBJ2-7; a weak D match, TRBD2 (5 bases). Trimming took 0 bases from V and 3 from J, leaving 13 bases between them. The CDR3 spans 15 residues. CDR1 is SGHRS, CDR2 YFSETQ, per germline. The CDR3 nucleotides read TGCGCCAGCAGCTTGGGAAGCGGCGTTCTCTACGAGCAGTACTTC. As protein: CASSLGSGVLYEQYF.

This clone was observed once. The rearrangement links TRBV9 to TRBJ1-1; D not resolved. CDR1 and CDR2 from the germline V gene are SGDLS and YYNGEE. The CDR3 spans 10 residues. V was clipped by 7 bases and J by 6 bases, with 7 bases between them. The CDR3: CASGEAEAFF. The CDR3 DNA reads TGTGCCAGCGGGGAGGCTGAAGCTTTCTTT.

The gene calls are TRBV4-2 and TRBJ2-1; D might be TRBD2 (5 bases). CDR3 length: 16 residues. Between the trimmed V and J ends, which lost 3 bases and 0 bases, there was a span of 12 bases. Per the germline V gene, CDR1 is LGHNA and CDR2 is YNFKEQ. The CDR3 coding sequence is TGTGCCAGCAGCCACGTTAGCGCGAGCTCCTACAATGAGCAGTTCTTC. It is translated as CASSHVSASSYNEQFF.

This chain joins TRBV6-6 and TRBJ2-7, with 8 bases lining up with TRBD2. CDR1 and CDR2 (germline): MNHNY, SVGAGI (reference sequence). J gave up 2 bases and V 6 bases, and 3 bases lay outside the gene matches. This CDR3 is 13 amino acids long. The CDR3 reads CASRPGLAYEQYF. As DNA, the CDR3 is TGTGCCAGCAGGCCGGGACTAGCCTACGAGCAGTACTTC.

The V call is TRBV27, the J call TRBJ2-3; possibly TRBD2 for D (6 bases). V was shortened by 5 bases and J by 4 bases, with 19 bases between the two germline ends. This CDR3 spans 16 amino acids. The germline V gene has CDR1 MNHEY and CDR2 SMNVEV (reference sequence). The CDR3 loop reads CASSPGTPQPADTQYF. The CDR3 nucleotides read TGTGCCAGCAGTCCGGGGACTCCCCAGCCCGCAGATACGCAGTATTTT.

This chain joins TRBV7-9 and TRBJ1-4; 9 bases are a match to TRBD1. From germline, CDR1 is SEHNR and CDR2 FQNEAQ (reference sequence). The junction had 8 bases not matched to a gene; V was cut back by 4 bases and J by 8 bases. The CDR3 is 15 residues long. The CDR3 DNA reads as TGTGCCAGCAGCTGGTTCGACAGGGGGGACGAAAAACTGTTTTTT. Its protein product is CASSWFDRGDEKLFF.

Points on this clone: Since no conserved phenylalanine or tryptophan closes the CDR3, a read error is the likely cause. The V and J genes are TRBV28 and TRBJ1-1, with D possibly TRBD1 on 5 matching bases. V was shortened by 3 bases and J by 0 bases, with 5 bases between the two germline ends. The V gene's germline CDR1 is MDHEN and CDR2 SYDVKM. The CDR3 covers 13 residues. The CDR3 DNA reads TGTGCCAGCAGTTTCAGGGTGAACACTGAAGCTTTCCTT. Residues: CASSFRVNTEAFL.

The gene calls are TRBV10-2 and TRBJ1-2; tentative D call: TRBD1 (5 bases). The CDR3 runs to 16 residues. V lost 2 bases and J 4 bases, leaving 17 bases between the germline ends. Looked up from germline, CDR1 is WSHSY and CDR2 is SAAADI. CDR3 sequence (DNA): TGCGCCAGCAGTGAGGGGTTTGGGGGACCTGGCTATGGCTACACCTTC. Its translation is CASSEGFGGPGYGYTF.

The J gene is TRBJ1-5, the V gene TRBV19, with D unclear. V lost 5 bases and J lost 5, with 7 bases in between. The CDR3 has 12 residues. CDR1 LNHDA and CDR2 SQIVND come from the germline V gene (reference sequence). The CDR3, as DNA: TGTGCCAGTAGTGAAGGGTATCAGCCCCAGCATTTT. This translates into CASSEGYQPQHF. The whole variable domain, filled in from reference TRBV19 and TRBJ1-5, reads DGGITQSPKYLFRKEGQNVTLSCEQNLNHDAMYWYRQDPGQGLRLIYYSQIVNDFQKGDIAEGYSVSREKKESFPLTVTSAQKNPTAFYLCASSEGYQPQHFGDGTRLSIL.

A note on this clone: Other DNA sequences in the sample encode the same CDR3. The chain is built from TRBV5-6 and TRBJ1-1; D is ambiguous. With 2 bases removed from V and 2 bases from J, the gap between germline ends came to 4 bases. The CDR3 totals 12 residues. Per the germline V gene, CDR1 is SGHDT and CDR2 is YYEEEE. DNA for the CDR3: TGTGCCAGCAGCTTCAGTAACACTGAAGCTTTCTTT. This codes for CASSFSNTEAFF.